The source of this T cell receptor (beta chain) is a study of T cells in localized non-small cell lung cancer. Germline CDR1 SGHTA, CDR2 FQGNSA. CDR3 length: 15 residues. J lost 9 bases, V lost 3 bases, and 6 bases had no gene match. The repertoire was sequenced with immunoSEQ multiplex PCR; TCRdb's copy has only in-frame clones and lacks some. The data contain over 25,000 clones, approximately 92% of them seen just once; the ten biggest clones take up over 2%. This clone was detected once. The antigen is unknown. Regarding the study as a whole: Investigators sequenced only a single tumor region, leaving heterogeneity possible. In adjacent lung, a median roughly 62 of the top 100 tumor clones were found.

The V and J genes are TRBV7-2 and TRBJ2-1; 12 positions match TRBD2. This receptor was taken from a female donor of 60 years or more with stage I lung adenocarcinoma. Material: peripheral blood, obtained before any cancer treatment. As DNA, the CDR3 is TGTGCCAGCAGCTTTTCTAGCGGGGGGGCCGGTGAGCAGTTCTTC. It specifies CASSFSSGGAGEQFF.